A selection of T cell receptor beta chains follows, all from one sample in a study of sequential checkpoint blockade in melanoma. The assay was immunoSEQ multiplex PCR, and TCRdb's table has in-frame clones only and misses some. In the table there are around 21,000 clones, about four fifths of which are singletons. Sequencing used CD8+ T cells sorted from blood (inferred from file names), obtained from a patient given nivolumab and ipilimumab in sequence. The receptors derive from a human donor with melanoma. The CDR3 runs from the conserved cysteine through the conserved F or W. A D gene is named only where the DNA matches it firmly. For some rows the clone size is stated as once, few or many, or as a class when expanded; others skip it.

TRBV2	.	.	TRBJ1-4	TGTGCCAGCAGTGAGTCCGGACAGCTTAATGAAAAACTGTTTTTT	CASSESGQLNEKLFF
TRBV2	.	TRBD2	TRBJ2-1	TGTGCCAGCAGTGTTCTGGGAGGGCCGGTTCATGAGCAGTTCTTC	CASSVLGGPVHEQFF
TRBV7-9	.	.	TRBJ2-3	TGTGCCAGCAGCTTAGCGTCGGGTTACACAGATACGCAGTATTTT	CASSLASGYTDTQYF
TRBV9	.	.	TRBJ2-5	TGTGCCAGCAGCGTAGTAACTAGTTGGGAGACCCAGTACTTC	CASSVVTSWETQYF
TRBV7-9	.	.	TRBJ1-3	TGTGCCAGCAGCCTCCATCGAGACACCATATATTTT	CASSLHRDTIYF
TRBV28	.	.	TRBJ2-2	TGTGCCAGCACACCCCGGTGGGAGATTAACACCGGGGAGCTGTTTTTT	CASTPRWEINTGELFF
TRBV7-9	.	.	TRBJ2-5	TGTGCCAGCAGCCCTGCCGCGGGTCCGGAGACCCAGTACTTC	CASSPAAGPETQYF
TRBV7-9	.	.	TRBJ2-5	TGTGCCAGCCAGGAGGGGTTGGAGACCCAGTACTTC	CASQEGLETQYF
TRBV5-5	.	.	TRBJ1-3	TGTGCCAGCAGCTTGATACAGGGAAGCTCTGGAAACACCATATATTTT	CASSLIQGSSGNTIYF
TRBV5-5	.	TRBD1	TRBJ2-7	TGTGCCAGCAGCTGGGGCCCGGGACAGGGGACCTACGAGCAGTACTTC	CASSWGPGQGTYEQYF
TRBV27	.	.	TRBJ2-5	TGTGCCAGCAGTTTATCGCGTGGGGGGGAGACCCAGTACTTC	CASSLSRGGETQYF
TRBV7-2	.	.	TRBJ2-2	TGTGCCAGCAGTGGGACTGCAAACACCGGGGAGCTGTTTTTT	CASSGTANTGELFF
TRBV19	.	TRBD1	TRBJ2-1	TGTGCCAGTAGTACCCAGGGGACAGATTACAATGAGCAGTTCTTC	CASSTQGTDYNEQFF
TRBV9	medium-sized	TRBD2	TRBJ2-7	TGTGCCAGCAGCTTACTAGCGGGACGGTCCTACGAGCAGTACTTC	CASSLLAGRSYEQYF
TRBV19	once	.	TRBJ2-2	TGTGCCAGTAGTATCCGGGGGTGGCAGAACACCGGGGAGCTGTTTTTT	CASSIRGWQNTGELFF
TRBV10-3	medium-sized	.	TRBJ1-1	TGTGCCATCAGTGAGTCGACTCAGGGGACCACTGAAGCTTTCTTT	CAISESTQGTTEAFF
TRBV28	.	TRBD1	TRBJ2-3	TGTGCCAGCAGGACTACAGGGGTTACGCAGTATTTT	CASRTTGVTQYF
TRBV27	.	.	TRBJ2-5	TGTGCCAGCAGTGAGGGAGCCGTCCAAGAGACCCAGTACTTC	CASSEGAVQETQYF
TRBV10-3	.	.	TRBJ2-7	TGTGCCATAGGGACTGATTACTACGAGCAGTACTTC	CAIGTDYYEQYF
TRBV4-3	.	.	TRBJ2-7	TGCGCCAGCAGCGCAACGGGATCCACCACGGAGGAGCAGTACTTC	CASSATGSTTEEQYF
TRBV28	.	TRBD1	TRBJ1-1	TGTGCCAGCAGTCCTTACAGGGGGTATAGCACTGAAGCTTTCTTT	CASSPYRGYSTEAFF
TRBV5-8	.	.	TRBJ2-1	TGTGCCAGCAGCTGGGGGCCCAATGAGCAGTTCTTC	CASSWGPNEQFF
TRBV2	once	TRBD2	TRBJ2-7	TGTGCCAACGTAGGACTAGCAGGCTCCTACGAGCAGTACTTC	CANVGLAGSYEQYF
TRBV27	.	.	TRBJ1-4	TGTGCCAGCTCCACGCGGGGGGACGATGAAAAACTGTTTTTT	CASSTRGDDEKLFF
TRBV7-9	once	TRBD1	TRBJ1-4	TGTGCCAGCAGTCTCGCCTCAGGGACAGGGTATGAAAAACTGTTTTTT	CASSLASGTGYEKLFF
TRBV7-9	.	TRBD2	TRBJ2-7	TGTGCCAGCAGCTTAGCGAGCGGACTAGCGGCGAACTACGAGCAGTACTTC	CASSLASGLAANYEQYF
TRBV2	.	TRBD2	TRBJ2-7	TGTGCCAGCAGTGAATTGCAGCGGGAGGGCCTCCTTGGCGGAGAGCAGTACTTC	CASSELQREGLLGGEQYF
TRBV6-4	.	TRBD1	TRBJ1-6	TGTGCCAGCTGCGCTACCCCCGGGACAGGGTCCTATAATTCACCCCTCCACTTT	CASCATPGTGSYNSPLHF
TRBV6-5	.	.	TRBJ1-3	TGTGCCAGCAGTTACTCGACCAGGGCTGGAAACACCATATATTTT	CASSYSTRAGNTIYF
TRBV28	.	TRBD1	TRBJ1-1	TGTGCCAGCAGGCCAGCTCTGACAGGGCTCACTGAAGCTTTCTTT	CASRPALTGLTEAFF
TRBV11-1	.	.	TRBJ1-2	TGTGCCAGCAGCGGAAGTGAGGCTGGAAAGACCTATGGCTACACCTTC	CASSGSEAGKTYGYTF